This T cell receptor (beta chain) was sequenced in a study of tumor-infiltrating lymphocytes in glioblastoma multiforme. The V and J ends lost 1 base and 1 base respectively, with 10 bases between them. The CDR3 contains 15 residues. Per germline, CDR1 SGHNT and CDR2 YENEEA. Multiple V-beta primers and a C-beta primer amplified TCRB from RNA. MiXCR, applied by TCRdb to the multiplex PCR reads, yields one record per CDR3 protein. The sample lists 7,500 to 10,000 distinct CDR3 sequences; less than 75% were seen once. The chain couples TRBV11-3 to TRBJ1-1, with D perhaps matching TRBD1 (6 bases). The sequence was collected from a male donor with glioblastoma. The sample consisted of brain tumor tissue. Written as DNA, the CDR3 is TGTGCCAGCAGCTTAGGGACAGCTAGGAACACTGAAGCTTTCTTT. Protein: CASSLGTARNTEAFF. Drawing the rest from reference TRBV11-3 and TRBJ1-1, the complete variable domain is EAGVVQSPRYKIIEKKQPVAFWCNPISGHNTLYWYLQNLGQGPELLIRYENEEAVDDSQLPKDRFSAERLKGVDSTLKIQPAELGDSAVYLCASSLGTARNTEAFFGQGTRLTVV.